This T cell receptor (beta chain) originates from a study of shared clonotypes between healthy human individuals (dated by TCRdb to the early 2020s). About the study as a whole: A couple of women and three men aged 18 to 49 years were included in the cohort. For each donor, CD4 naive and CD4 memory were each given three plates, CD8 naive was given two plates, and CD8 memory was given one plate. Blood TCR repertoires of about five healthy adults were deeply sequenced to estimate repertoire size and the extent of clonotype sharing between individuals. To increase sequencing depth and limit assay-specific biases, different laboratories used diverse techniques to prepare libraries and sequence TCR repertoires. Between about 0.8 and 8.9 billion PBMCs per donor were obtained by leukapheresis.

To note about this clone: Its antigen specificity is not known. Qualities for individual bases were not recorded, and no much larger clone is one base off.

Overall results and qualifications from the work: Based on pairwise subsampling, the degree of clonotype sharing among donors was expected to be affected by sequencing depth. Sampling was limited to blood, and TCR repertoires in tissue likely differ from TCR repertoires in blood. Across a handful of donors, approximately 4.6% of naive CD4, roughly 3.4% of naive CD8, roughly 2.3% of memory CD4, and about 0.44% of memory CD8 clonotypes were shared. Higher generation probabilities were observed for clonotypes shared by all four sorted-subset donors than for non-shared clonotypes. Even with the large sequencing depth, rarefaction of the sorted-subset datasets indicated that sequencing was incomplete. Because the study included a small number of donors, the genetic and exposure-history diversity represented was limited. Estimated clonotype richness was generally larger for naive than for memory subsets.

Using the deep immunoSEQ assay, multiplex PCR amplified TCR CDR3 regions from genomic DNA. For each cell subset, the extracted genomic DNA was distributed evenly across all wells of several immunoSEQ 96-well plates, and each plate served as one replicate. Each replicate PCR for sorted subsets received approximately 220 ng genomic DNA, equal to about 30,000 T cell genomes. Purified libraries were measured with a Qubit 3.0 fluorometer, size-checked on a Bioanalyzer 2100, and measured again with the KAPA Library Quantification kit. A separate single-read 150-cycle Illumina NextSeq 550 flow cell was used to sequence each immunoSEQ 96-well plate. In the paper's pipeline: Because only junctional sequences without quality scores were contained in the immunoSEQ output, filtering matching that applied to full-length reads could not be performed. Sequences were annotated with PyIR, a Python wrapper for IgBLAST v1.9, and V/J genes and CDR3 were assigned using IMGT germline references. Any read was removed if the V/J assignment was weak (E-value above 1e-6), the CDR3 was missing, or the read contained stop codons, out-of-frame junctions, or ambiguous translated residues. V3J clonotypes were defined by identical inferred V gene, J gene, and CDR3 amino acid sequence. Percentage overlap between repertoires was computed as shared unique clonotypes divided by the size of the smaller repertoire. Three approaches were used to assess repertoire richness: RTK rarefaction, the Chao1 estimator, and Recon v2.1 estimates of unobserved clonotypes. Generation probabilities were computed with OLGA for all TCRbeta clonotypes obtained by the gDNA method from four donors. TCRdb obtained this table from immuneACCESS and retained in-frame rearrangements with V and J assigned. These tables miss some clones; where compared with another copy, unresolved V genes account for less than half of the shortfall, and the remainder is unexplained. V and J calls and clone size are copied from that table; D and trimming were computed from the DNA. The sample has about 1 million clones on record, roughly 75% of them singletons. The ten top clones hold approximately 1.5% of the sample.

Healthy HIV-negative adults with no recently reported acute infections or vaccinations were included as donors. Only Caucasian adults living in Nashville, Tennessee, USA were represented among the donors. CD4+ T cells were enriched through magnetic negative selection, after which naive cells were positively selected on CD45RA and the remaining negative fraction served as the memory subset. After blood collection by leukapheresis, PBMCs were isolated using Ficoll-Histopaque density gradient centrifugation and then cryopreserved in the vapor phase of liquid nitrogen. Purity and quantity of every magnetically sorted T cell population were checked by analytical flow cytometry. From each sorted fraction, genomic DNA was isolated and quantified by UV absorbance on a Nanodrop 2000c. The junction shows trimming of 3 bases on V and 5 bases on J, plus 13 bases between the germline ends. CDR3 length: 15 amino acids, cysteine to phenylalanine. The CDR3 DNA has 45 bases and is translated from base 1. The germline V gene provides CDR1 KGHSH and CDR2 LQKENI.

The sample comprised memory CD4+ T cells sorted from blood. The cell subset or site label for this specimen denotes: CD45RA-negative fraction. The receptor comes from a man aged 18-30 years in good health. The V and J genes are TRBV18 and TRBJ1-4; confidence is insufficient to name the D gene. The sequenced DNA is TGTGCCAGCTCACCGAGACCGACAAGCAATGAAAAACTGTTTTTT. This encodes CASSPRPTSNEKLFF.